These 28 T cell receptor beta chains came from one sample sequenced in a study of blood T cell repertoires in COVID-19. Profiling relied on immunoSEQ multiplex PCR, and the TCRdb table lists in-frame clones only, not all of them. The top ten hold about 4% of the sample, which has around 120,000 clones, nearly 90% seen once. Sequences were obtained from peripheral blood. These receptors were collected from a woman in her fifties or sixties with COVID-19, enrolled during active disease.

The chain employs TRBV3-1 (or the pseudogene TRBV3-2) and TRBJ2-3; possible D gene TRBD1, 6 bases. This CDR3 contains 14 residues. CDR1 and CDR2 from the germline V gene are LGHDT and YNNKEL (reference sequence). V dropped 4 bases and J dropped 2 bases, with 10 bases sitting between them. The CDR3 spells CASSRTVYTDTQYF. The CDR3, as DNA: TGTGCCAGCAGCCGGACAGTATACACAGATACGCAGTATTTT.

CDR3 DNA: TGTGCCATCAGTGAGCTCCTGAACACTGAAGCTTTCTTT. Its translation: CAISELLNTEAFF. This chain connects TRBV10-3 to TRBJ1-1; D is undetermined. V lost 2 bases and J 0 bases, leaving 4 bases between the germline ends. The V gene's germline CDR1 is ENHRY and CDR2 SYGVKD. The CDR3 has 13 residues.

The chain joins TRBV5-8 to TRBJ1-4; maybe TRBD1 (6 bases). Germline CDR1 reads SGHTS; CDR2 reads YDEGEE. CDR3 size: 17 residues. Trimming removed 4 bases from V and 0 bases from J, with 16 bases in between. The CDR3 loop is CASSPGQIPSTNEKLFF. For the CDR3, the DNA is TGTGCCAGCAGCCCTGGACAGATTCCTTCAACTAATGAAAAACTGTTTTTT.

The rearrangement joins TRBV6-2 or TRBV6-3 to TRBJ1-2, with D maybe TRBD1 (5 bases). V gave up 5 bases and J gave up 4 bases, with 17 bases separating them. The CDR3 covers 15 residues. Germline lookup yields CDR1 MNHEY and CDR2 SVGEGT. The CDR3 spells CASSTRDSGGYGYTF. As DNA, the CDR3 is TGTGCCAGCAGTACCCGGGACTCCGGTGGCTATGGCTACACCTTC.

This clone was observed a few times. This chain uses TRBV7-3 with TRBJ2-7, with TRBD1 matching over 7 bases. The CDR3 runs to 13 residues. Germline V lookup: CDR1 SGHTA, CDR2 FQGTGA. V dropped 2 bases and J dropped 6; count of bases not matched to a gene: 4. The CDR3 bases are TGTGCCAGCAGCTTAGGGACAGAATCCGAGCAGTACTTC. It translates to CASSLGTESEQYF.

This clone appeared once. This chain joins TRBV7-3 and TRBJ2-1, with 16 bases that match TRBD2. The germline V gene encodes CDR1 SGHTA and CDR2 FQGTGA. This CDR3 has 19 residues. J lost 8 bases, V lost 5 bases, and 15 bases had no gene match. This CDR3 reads CASSQLGGTSGGAGDEQFF. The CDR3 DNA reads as TGTGCCAGCAGCCAACTCGGCGGGACTAGCGGGGGGGCCGGCGATGAGCAGTTCTTC.

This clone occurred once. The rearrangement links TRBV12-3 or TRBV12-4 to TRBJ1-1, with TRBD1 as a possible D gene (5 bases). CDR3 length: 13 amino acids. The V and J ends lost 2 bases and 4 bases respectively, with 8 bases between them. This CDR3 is CASSLRQGTEAFF. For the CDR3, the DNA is TGTGCCAGCAGTTTACGGCAGGGCACTGAAGCTTTCTTT.

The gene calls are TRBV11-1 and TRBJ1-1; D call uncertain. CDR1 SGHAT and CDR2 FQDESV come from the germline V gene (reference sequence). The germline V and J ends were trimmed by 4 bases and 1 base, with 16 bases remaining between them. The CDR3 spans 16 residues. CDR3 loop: CASSSPPGYGNTEAFF. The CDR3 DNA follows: TGTGCCAGCAGCTCACCCCCGGGGTACGGGAACACTGAAGCTTTCTTT. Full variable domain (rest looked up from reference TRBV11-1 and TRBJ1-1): EAEVAQSPRYKITEKSQAVAFWCDPISGHATLYWYRQILGQGPELLVQFQDESVVDDSQLPKDRFSAERLKGVDSTLKIQPAELGDSAMYLCASSSPPGYGNTEAFFGQGTRLTVV.

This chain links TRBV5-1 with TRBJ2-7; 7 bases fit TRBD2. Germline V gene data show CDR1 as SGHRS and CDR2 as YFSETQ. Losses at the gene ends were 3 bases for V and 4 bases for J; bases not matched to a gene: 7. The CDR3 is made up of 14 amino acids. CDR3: CASSSGAGVYEQYF. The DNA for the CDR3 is TGCGCCAGCAGCTCGGGCGCGGGGGTTTACGAGCAGTACTTC.

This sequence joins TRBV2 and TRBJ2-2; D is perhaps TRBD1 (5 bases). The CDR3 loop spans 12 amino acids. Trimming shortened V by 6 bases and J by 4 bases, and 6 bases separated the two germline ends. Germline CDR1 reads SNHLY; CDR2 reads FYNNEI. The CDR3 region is CASSDSTGELFF. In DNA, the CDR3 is TGTGCCAGCAGCGACAGCACCGGGGAGCTGTTTTTT. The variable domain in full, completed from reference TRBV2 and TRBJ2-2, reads EPEVTQTPSHQVTQMGQEVILRCVPISNHLYFYWYRQILGQKVEFLVSFYNNEISEKSEIFDDQFSVERPDGSNFTLKIRSTKLEDSAMYFCASSDSTGELFFGEGSRLTVL.

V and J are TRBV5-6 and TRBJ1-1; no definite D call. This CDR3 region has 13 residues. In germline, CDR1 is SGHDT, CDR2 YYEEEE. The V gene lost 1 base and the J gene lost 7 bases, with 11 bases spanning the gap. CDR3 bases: TGTGCCAGCAGCTTGCAGGCAGAATATGAAGCTTTCTTT. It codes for CASSLQAEYEAFF.

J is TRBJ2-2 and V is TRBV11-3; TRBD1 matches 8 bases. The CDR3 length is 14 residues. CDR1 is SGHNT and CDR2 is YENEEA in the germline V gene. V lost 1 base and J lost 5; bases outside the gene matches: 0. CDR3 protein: CASSLGTGTGELFF. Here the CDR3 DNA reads TGTGCCAGCAGCTTAGGGACAGGGACCGGGGAGCTGTTTTTT.

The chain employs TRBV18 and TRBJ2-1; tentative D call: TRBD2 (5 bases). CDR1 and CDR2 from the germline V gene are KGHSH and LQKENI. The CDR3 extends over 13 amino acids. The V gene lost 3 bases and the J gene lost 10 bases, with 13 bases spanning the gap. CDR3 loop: CASSPGVEREQFF. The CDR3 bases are TGTGCCAGCTCACCCGGGGTAGAAAGGGAGCAGTTCTTC.

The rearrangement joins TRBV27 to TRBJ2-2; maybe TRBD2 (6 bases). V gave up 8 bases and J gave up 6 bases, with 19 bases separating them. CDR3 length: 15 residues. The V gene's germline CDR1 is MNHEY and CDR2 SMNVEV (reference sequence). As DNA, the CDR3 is TGTGCCAGCGCGGGGTTCCCCGGGGACCCCGGGGAGCTGTTTTTT. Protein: CASAGFPGDPGELFF.

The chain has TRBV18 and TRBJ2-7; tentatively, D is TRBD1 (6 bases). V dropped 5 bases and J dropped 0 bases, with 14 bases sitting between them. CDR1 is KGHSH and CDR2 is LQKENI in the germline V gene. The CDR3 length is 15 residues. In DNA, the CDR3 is TGTGCCAGCTCATCATCTCAGGGGTCCTCCTACGAGCAGTACTTC. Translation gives CASSSSQGSSYEQYF.

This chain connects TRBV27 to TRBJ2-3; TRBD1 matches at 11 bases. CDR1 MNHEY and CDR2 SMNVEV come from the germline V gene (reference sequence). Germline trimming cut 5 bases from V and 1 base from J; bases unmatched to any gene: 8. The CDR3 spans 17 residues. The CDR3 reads CASSLRDRGMGTDTQYF. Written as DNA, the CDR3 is TGTGCCAGCAGTCTCCGGGACAGGGGGATGGGCACAGATACGCAGTATTTT.

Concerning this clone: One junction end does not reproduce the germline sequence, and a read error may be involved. The CDR3 here is CASSLMGFQETQYF. The CDR3 bases are TGTGCTAGCAGCTTAATGGGCTTCCAAGAGACCCAGTACTTC. The chain has TRBV7-7 and TRBJ2-5; D not resolved. The germline V gene encodes CDR1 SSHAT and CDR2 FNYEAQ (reference sequence). The CDR3 has 14 amino acids.

The CDR3 coding sequence is TGTGCCAGCAGCTCGAGACTAGCGGGCGGAGGGGAGCAGTTCTTC. This sequence encodes CASSSRLAGGGEQFF. The V gene is TRBV7-8, the J gene TRBJ2-1; 10 nucleotides match TRBD2. The CDR3 is 15 amino acids. Germline V gene lookup returns CDR1 SGHVS and CDR2 FQNEAQ. Trimming cost V 4 bases and J 10 bases; bases outside gene matches: 10.

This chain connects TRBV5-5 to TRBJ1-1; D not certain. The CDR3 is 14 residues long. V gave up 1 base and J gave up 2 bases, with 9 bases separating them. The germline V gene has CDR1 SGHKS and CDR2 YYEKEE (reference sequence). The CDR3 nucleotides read TGTGCCAGCAGCTTGAGGCAGGTTAACACTGAAGCTTTCTTT. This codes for CASSLRQVNTEAFF.

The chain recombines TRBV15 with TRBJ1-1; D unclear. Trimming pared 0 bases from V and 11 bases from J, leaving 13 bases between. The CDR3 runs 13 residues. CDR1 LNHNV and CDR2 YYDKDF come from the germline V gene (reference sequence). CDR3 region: CATSRDREGRAFF. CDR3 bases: TGTGCCACCAGCAGAGATCGAGAGGGCCGGGCTTTCTTT.

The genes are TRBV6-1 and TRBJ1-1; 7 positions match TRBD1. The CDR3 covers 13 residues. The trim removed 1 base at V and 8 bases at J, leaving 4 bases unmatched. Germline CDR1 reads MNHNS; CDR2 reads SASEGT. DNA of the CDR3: TGTGCCAGCAGTGAAGACCCAGGGGGAGAAGCTTTCTTT. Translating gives CASSEDPGGEAFF.

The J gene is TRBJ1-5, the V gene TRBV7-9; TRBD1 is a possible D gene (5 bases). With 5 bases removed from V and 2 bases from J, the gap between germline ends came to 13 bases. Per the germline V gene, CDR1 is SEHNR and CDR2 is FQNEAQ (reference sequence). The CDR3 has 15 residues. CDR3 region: CASSPLMTGNQPQHF. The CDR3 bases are TGTGCCAGCAGCCCACTAATGACAGGCAATCAGCCCCAGCATTTT. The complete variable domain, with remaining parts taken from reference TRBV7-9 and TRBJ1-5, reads DTGVSQNPRHKITKRGQNVTFRCDPISEHNRLYWYRQTLGQGPEFLTYFQNEAQLEKSRLLSDRFSAERPKGSFSTLEIQRTEQGDSAMYLCASSPLMTGNQPQHFGDGTRLSIL.

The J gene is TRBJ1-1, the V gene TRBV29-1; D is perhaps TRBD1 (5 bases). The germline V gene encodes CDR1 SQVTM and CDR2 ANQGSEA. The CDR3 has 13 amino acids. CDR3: CTGGVAANTEAFF. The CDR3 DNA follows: TGCACCGGAGGGGTGGCAGCGAACACTGAAGCTTTCTTT.

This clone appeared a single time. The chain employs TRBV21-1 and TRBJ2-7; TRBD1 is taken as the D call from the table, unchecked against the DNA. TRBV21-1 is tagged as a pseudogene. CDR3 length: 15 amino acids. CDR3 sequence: CASSKRDRGPYEQYF. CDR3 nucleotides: TGTGCCAGCAGCAAACGGGACAGGGGTCCCTACGAGCAGTACTTC.

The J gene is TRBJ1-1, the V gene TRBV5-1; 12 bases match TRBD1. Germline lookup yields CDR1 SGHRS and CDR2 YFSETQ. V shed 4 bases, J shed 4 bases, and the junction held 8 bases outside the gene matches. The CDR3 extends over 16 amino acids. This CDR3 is CASSKGQGALSTEAFF. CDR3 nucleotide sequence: TGCGCCAGCAGCAAGGGACAGGGGGCTTTGAGCACTGAAGCTTTCTTT.

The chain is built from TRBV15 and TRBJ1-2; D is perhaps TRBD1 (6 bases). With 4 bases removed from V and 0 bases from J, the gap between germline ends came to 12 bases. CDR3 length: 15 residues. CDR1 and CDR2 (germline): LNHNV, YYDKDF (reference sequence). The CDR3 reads CATSNDRRANYGYTF. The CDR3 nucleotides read TGTGCCACCAGCAATGACAGGAGAGCTAACTATGGCTACACCTTC.

CDR3 loop: CASSQGGAGGQSSYNEQFF. The DNA of the CDR3 is TGTGCCAGCAGCCAAGGTGGGGCGGGGGGTCAAAGCTCCTACAATGAGCAGTTCTTC. V is TRBV4-2 and J is TRBJ2-1; the match to TRBD2 covers 8 bases. The CDR3 length is 19 residues. The V segment lost 1 base and the J segment 0 bases; nucleotides outside the gene matches: 11. Germline V gene data show CDR1 as LGHNA and CDR2 as YNFKEQ.

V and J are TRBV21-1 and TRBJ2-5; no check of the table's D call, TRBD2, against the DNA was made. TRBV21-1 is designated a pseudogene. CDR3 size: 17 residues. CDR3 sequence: CASNKEGGTSDKETQYF. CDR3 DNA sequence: TGTGCCAGCAACAAGGAGGGAGGGACTAGCGATAAAGAGACCCAGTACTTC.